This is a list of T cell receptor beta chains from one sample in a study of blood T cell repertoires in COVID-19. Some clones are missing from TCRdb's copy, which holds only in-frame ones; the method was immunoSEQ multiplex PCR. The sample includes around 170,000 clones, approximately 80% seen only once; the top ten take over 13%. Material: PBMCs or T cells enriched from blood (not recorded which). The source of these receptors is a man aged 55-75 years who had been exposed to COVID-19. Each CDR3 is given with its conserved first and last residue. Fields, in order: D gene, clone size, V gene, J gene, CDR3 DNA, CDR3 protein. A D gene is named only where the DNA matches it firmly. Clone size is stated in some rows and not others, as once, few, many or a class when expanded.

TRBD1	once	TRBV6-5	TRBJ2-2	TGTGCCATACAGGGGGCCGGGACCGGGGAGCTGTTTTTT	CAIQGAGTGELFF
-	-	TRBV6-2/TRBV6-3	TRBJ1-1	TGTGCCAGCAGTTACTCGAGCCCAGGTGACGCTTTCTTT	CASSYSSPGDAFF
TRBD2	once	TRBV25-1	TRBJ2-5	TGTGCCAGCAGTGGGGGACTAGGAAAGACCCAGTACTTC	CASSGGLGKTQYF
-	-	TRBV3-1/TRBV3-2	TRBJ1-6	TGTGCCAGCAGCCGCCGGGGGGGGCAGATGGATTCACCCCTCCACTTT	CASSRRGGQMDSPLHF
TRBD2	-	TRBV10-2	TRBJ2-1	TGCGCCAGCAGTGTGGGGACTAGCGGGGCAAACGAGCAGTTCTTC	CASSVGTSGANEQFF
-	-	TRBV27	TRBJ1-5	TGTGCCAGCAGTTTAGCTTCAGGGGTCAATCAGCCCCAGCATTTT	CASSLASGVNQPQHF
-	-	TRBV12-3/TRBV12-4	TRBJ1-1	TGTGCCAGCAGGGTCCGGGATTCTGAAGCTTTCTTT	CASRVRDSEAFF
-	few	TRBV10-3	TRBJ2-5	TGTGCCATCAGTGAGGGGGCAGGGCAAGAGACCCAGTACTTC	CAISEGAGQETQYF
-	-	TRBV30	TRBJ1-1	TGTGCCTGGAGAGTTACAGGGTTACTGAACACTGAAGCTTTCTTT	CAWRVTGLLNTEAFF
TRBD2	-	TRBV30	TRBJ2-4	TGTGCCTGGAGTGTACCGGGGGGTGGCATTCAGTACTTC	CAWSVPGGGIQYF
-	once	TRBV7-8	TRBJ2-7	TGTGCCAGCAGCCTTACTAGAAGCTCCTACGAGCAGTACTTC	CASSLTRSSYEQYF
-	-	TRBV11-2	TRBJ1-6	TGTGCCAGCAGCTTAGAATCTCAGGGTAATTCACCCCTCCACTTT	CASSLESQGNSPLHF
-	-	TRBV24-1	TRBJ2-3	TGTGCCACCAGTGATTTGCAAACAGGAACAGATACGCAGTATTTT	CATSDLQTGTDTQYF
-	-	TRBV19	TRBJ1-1	TGTGCCAGTAGGGAGGGGATGAACACTGAAGCTTTCTTT	CASREGMNTEAFF
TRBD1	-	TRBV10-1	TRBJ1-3	TGCGCCAGCACCGGACAGGGGGAAGGAAACACCATATATTTT	CASTGQGEGNTIYF
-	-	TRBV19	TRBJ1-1	TGTGCCTCGGACCGGGGATCGAGCACTGAAGCTTTCTTT	CASDRGSSTEAFF
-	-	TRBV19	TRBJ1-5	TGTGCCAGTAGTCGCCCCCCCAGGGCCAAACAGCCCCAGCATTTT	CASSRPPRAKQPQHF
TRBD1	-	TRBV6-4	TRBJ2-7	TGTGCCGGACAGGGTACCCACGAGCAGTACTTC	CAGQGTHEQYF
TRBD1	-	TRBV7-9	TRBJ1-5	TGTGCCAGCAGCCTGCAAGGGGGCCTGGTCAATCAGCCCCAGCATTTT	CASSLQGGLVNQPQHF
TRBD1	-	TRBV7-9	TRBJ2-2	TGTGCCAGCAGATTGTTTTCTTTGGGGACAGCGAACACCGGGGAGCTGTTTTTT	CASRLFSLGTANTGELFF
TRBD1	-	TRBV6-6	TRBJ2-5	TGTGCCAGCAGTGGACAGGGCCCGTTACAAGAGACCCAGTACTTC	CASSGQGPLQETQYF
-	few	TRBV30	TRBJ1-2	TGTGCCTGGAGTAACGGACTCGGGTATGGCTACACCTTC	CAWSNGLGYGYTF
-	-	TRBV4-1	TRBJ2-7	TGCGCCAGCAGCCCCACTCCGTCGAACCCCTACGAGCAGTACTTC	CASSPTPSNPYEQYF
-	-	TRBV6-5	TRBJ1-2	TGTGCCAGCAGTTACTCACCAGGGAACTATGGCTACACCTTC	CASSYSPGNYGYTF
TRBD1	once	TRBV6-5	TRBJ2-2	TGTGCCAGCAGGTGGACAGGGGTCACCGGGGAGCTGTTTTTT	CASRWTGVTGELFF
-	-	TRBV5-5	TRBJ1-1	TGTGCCAGCAGCTCCGGAGCCGGTCTCACTGAAGCTTTCTTT	CASSSGAGLTEAFF